These 29 T cell receptor beta chains were all obtained from the same sample, sequenced in a study of blood T cells in healthy people across ages. Combining a sample-barcoded 5' primer with a J-beta primer mix, a second PCR ran for roughly 6 to 11 cycles. Using its own MiXCR run on the 5' RACE reads, TCRdb lists one record per CDR3 protein. The sample carries roughly 1,000,000 distinct CDR3 sequences, about 25% recorded once. The sample also formed part of further work on T cells of mothers and their children.

Sequenced: blood. These receptors came from a girl aged 2 to 10 in good health.

This chain links TRBV10-2 with TRBJ1-1, with D hard to call. The length of the CDR3 is 13 residues. Looked up from germline, CDR1 is WSHSY and CDR2 is SAAADI. Trimming stripped 11 bases from V and 1 base from J, with 14 bases between. In nucleotides, the CDR3 is TGCGCCGCGAAGACCCAGGAGAACACTGAAGCTTTCTTT. Its protein product is CAAKTQENTEAFF.

This clonotype was detected ten times or more. The chain joins TRBV6-1 to TRBJ2-2; D gene unclear. With 1 base removed from V and 3 bases from J, the gap between germline ends came to 9 bases. Germline loops: CDR1 MNHNS, CDR2 SASEGT. CDR3 length: 15 amino acids. The CDR3 here is CASSEGLLDTGELFF. In DNA, the CDR3 is TGTGCCAGCAGTGAAGGACTTCTCGACACCGGGGAGCTGTTTTTT.

This clonotype was observed a handful of times. J is TRBJ2-3 and V is TRBV6-1; TRBD1 matches at 8 bases. J was trimmed by 5 bases and V by 7 bases; bases with no gene match: 5. The CDR3 spans 13 residues. CDR1 and CDR2 from the germline V gene are MNHNS and SASEGT. The CDR3 nucleotides are TGTGCCAGCACGACAGGGGCTATAGATACGCAGTATTTT. It is translated as CASTTGAIDTQYF.

The chain recombines TRBV3-1 with TRBJ2-1, with 11 nucleotides matching TRBD2. The CDR3 has 17 amino acids. The trim removed 3 bases at V and 4 bases at J, leaving 8 bases unmatched. Germline CDR1 and CDR2: LGHDT and YNNKEL (reference sequence). CDR3 amino acids: CASSQVQLAGVYNEQFF. In DNA form, the CDR3 reads TGTGCCAGCAGCCAGGTCCAACTAGCGGGGGTGTACAATGAGCAGTTCTTC.

In its sample, this clonotype was seen once. The gene calls are TRBV29-1 and TRBJ1-2; D gene ambiguous. The CDR3 length is 11 residues. The germline V gene encodes CDR1 SQVTM and CDR2 ANQGSEA. V lost 6 bases to trimming and J lost 6 bases, with 11 bases between them. The CDR3: CSVQNGDGYTF. In DNA, the CDR3 is TGCAGCGTGCAAAACGGAGATGGCTACACCTTC.

The chain couples TRBV14 to TRBJ2-3; a possible D gene is TRBD2 (6 bases). V shed 3 bases and J shed 1 base, with 14 bases lying between them. The CDR3 is made up of 16 amino acids. Germline assignment: CDR1 SGHDN and CDR2 FVKESK. CDR3: CASSQALDYRTDTQYF. Here the CDR3 DNA reads TGTGCCAGCAGCCAGGCTCTGGACTACCGCACAGATACGCAGTATTTT.

This clonotype has only a few counts. The V and J genes are TRBV4-1 and TRBJ2-7, with D uncertain. Germline CDR1 is MGHRA and CDR2 is YSYEKL. The CDR3 has 13 amino acids. With 1 base removed from V and 2 bases from J, the gap between germline ends came to 6 bases. CDR3 loop: CASSQGMAYEQYF. In DNA, the CDR3 is TGCGCCAGCAGCCAAGGTATGGCCTACGAGCAGTACTTC.

This clonotype was seen more than once but under ten times. This chain links TRBV2 with TRBJ2-5, with D perhaps TRBD1 (6 bases). The J call may be mistaken, given a closer DNA end match to TRBJ2-1. Looked up from germline, CDR1 is SNHLY and CDR2 is FYNNEI. The CDR3 has 13 residues. As DNA, the CDR3 is TGTGCCAGCATGGGACAAATCCCGGGTGAGCAGTTCTTC. Translated: CASMGQIPGEQFF.

This chain links TRBV29-1 with TRBJ2-7; 7 bases line up with TRBD2. The V gene end was trimmed by 4 bases and the J gene end by 3 bases; junction bases not matched to a gene: 6. The germline V gene has CDR1 SQVTM and CDR2 ANQGSEA. The CDR3 has 13 amino acids. The CDR3 reads CSVGRDYNYEQYF. The CDR3 nucleotides are TGCAGCGTTGGGCGGGACTACAACTACGAGCAGTACTTC.

This clonotype was observed once. The J gene is TRBJ2-5, the V gene TRBV6-5; tentatively, D is TRBD2 (6 bases). The V gene's germline CDR1 is MNHEY and CDR2 SVGAGI. CDR3 length: 17 amino acids. V shed 4 bases and J shed 4 bases, with 22 bases lying between them. The CDR3 region has the DNA TGTGCCAGCAGTTCTCATTCGACCGCCCGGGGGTCAGAGACCCAGTACTTC. Residues: CASSSHSTARGSETQYF.

This clonotype occurred a few times. The chain joins TRBV7-2 to TRBJ2-7, with D unclear. This CDR3 has 12 residues. CDR1 is SGHTA and CDR2 is FQGNSA in the germline V gene. V was trimmed by 2 bases and J by 5 bases, leaving 7 bases between them. The CDR3 region has the DNA TGTGCCAGCAGCTTAATGACCAACGAGCAGTACTTC. Translation gives CASSLMTNEQYF. The complete variable domain, with remaining parts taken from reference TRBV7-2 and TRBJ2-7, reads GAGVSQSPSNKVTEKGKDVELRCDPISGHTALYWYRQSLGQGLEFLIYFQGNSAPDKSGLPSDRFSAERTGGSVSTLTIQRTQQEDSAVYLCASSLMTNEQYFGPGTRLTVT.

A few counts support this clonotype. The rearrangement links TRBV7-9 to TRBJ2-3; maybe TRBD1 (5 bases). CDR1 and CDR2 (germline): SEHNR, FQNEAQ (reference sequence). V was shortened by 5 bases and J by 0 bases, with 12 bases between the two germline ends. The CDR3 loop spans 15 amino acids. The CDR3 DNA sequence: TGTGCCAGCAGCGGAAGGGGTGAAAGCACAGATACGCAGTATTTT. Translating it yields CASSGRGESTDTQYF.

In its sample, this clonotype was seen many times. A read error may produce the germline difference seen at one junction end. The chain couples TRBV4-3 to TRBJ2-7; 8 nucleotides match TRBD2. The CDR3 is 14 residues long. CDR1 and CDR2 (germline): LGHNA, YSLEER. CDR3: CASSQGTSSYEQYF. In DNA, the CDR3 is TGTGCCAGCAGCCAAGGGACTAGCTCCTACGAGCAGTACTTC.

This clonotype turned up a few times. The gene calls are TRBV3-1 and TRBJ2-1; D unresolved. The J call may be in error: the DNA end matches TRBJ2-7 better. The CDR3 length is 13 residues. The germline gives CDR1 LGHDT, CDR2 YNNKEL (reference sequence). CDR3 DNA: TGTGCCAGCAGCCAAGATTCGATCTCCGAGCAGTACTTC. This encodes CASSQDSISEQYF.

The V call is TRBV12-3 or TRBV12-4, the J call TRBJ2-5, with D maybe TRBD1 (6 bases). V was shortened by 6 bases and J by 11 bases, with 22 bases between the two germline ends. The CDR3 has 14 amino acids. CDR3 in DNA: TGTGCCAGCAGCTCCGGGACACATATCTACGATCAGTACTTC. It encodes CASSSGTHIYDQYF.

This rearrangement joins TRBV11-2 to TRBJ2-3; TRBD2 matches 7 bases. With V trimmed by 8 bases and J by 2 bases, 10 bases remained unmatched. This CDR3 is 15 amino acids long. Per germline, CDR1 SGHAT and CDR2 FQNNGV. CDR3 amino acids: CASALAGVPTDTQYF. The CDR3 DNA reads TGTGCCAGCGCTCTGGCGGGAGTTCCCACAGATACGCAGTATTTT.

This clonotype turned up a few times. This chain joins TRBV19 and TRBJ2-7; D unresolved. CDR3 size: 13 residues. From germline, CDR1 is LNHDA and CDR2 SQIVND (reference sequence). V was cut by 8 bases and J by 2 bases, with 13 bases left in between. CDR3 region: CASGKDETYEQYF. The CDR3 DNA reads TGTGCCAGTGGCAAGGACGAAACCTACGAGCAGTACTTC. The variable domain in full, with the rest retrieved from reference TRBV19 and TRBJ2-7, is DGGITQSPKYLFRKEGQNVTLSCEQNLNHDAMYWYRQDPGQGLRLIYYSQIVNDFQKGDIAEGYSVSREKKESFPLTVTSAQKNPTAFYLCASGKDETYEQYFGPGTRLTVT.

The V and J genes are TRBV3-1 and TRBJ2-7; the D gene is possibly TRBD2 (5 bases). V shed 7 bases and J shed 0 bases, with 10 bases lying between them. This CDR3 comprises 13 residues. Germline CDR1 and CDR2: LGHDT and YNNKEL (reference sequence). Written as DNA, the CDR3 is TGTGCCAGCACTAGCACGGACTCCTACGAGCAGTACTTC. Translating gives CASTSTDSYEQYF.

In this sample, this clonotype turned up once. V gene TRBV2 combines with J gene TRBJ1-2; maybe TRBD1 (6 bases). V gave up 5 bases and J gave up 3 bases, with 16 bases separating them. In germline, CDR1 is SNHLY, CDR2 FYNNEI. The CDR3 totals 15 residues. The CDR3 DNA follows: TGTGCCAGCAGTCCCGAACAGGGTCTATACTATGGCTACACCTTC. Encoded protein: CASSPEQGLYYGYTF.

J is TRBJ1-2 and V is TRBV7-2; 7 positions match TRBD1. The CDR3 spans 14 residues. After removal of 3 bases from V and 4 bases from J, the junction contained 5 bases not matched to a gene. Germline CDR1 and CDR2: SGHTA and FQGNSA. Here the CDR3 reads CASSFGQDSYGYTF. DNA for the CDR3: TGTGCCAGCAGCTTCGGACAGGATTCCTATGGCTACACCTTC.

V usage is TRBV20-1 and J usage is TRBJ2-3; D call uncertain. Germline V gene sequence: CDR1 DFQATT, CDR2 SNEGSKA (reference sequence). V lost 0 bases to trimming and J lost 6 bases, with 16 bases between them. The CDR3 totals 15 residues. In DNA, the CDR3 is TGCAGTGCTAGAGATCTGGACGATCTAACGGATACGCAGTATTTT. This encodes CSARDLDDLTDTQYF.

V gene TRBV7-3 combines with J gene TRBJ1-1; maybe TRBD1 (5 bases). V dropped 2 bases and J dropped 4 bases, with 17 bases sitting between them. The germline CDR1 and CDR2 sequences are SGHTA and FQGTGA. The CDR3 extends over 16 amino acids. The CDR3 sequence is CASSLAPRGVGTEAFF. Here the CDR3 DNA reads TGTGCCAGCAGCTTAGCGCCTAGGGGAGTTGGCACTGAAGCTTTCTTT.

This chain joins TRBV12-3 or TRBV12-4 and TRBJ2-4; 7 bases are a match to TRBD2. The CDR3 runs to 16 residues. Unmatched junction bases numbered 8, after V lost 5 bases and J lost 1 base. CDR3 DNA: TGTGCCAGCAGTCCTATCCGGGGGGTTGCCAAAAACATTCAGTACTTC. Translated: CASSPIRGVAKNIQYF.

This clonotype was observed a few times. The V call is TRBV7-2, the J call TRBJ2-1, with TRBD2 identical over 13 bases. The length of the CDR3 is 17 residues. With V trimmed by 5 bases and J by 8 bases, 12 bases remained unmatched. Germline CDR1 and CDR2: SGHTA and FQGNSA. CDR3 amino acids: CASSVLTSGGAGYEQFF. In DNA, the CDR3 is TGTGCCAGCAGCGTATTAACTAGCGGGGGGGCTGGCTATGAGCAGTTCTTC.

This clonotype was counted a few times. V gene TRBV20-1 combines with J gene TRBJ2-7; 7 positions match TRBD1. This CDR3 region has 12 residues. Germline V gene lookup returns CDR1 DFQATT and CDR2 SNEGSKA (reference sequence). V was clipped by 6 bases and J by 5 bases; unmatched bases: 7. DNA of the CDR3: TGCAGTGCCTACGACAGGGTAAACGAGCAGTACTTC. Translated: CSAYDRVNEQYF.

This clonotype was detected a few times. The chain joins TRBV6-1 to TRBJ2-3; D may be TRBD2 (6 bases). The V gene lost 7 bases and the J gene lost 7 bases, with 15 bases spanning the gap. The CDR3 contains 13 residues. Germline lookup yields CDR1 MNHNS and CDR2 SASEGT. CDR3 DNA: TGTGCCAGCATTGGAGGGCGCGGGCATACGCAGTATTTT. Translating it yields CASIGGRGHTQYF.

In its sample, this clonotype was seen a few times. This chain links TRBV6-2 or TRBV6-3 with TRBJ1-1; a possible D gene is TRBD1 (5 bases). Germline loops: CDR1 MNHEY, CDR2 SVGEGT. This CDR3 is 17 amino acids long. Trimming took 6 bases from V and 3 from J, leaving 23 bases between them. CDR3 sequence (DNA): TGTGCCAGCAGCCCCGGGACCAACTTCTACGGGTACACTGAAGCTTTCTTT. Its protein product is CASSPGTNFYGYTEAFF.

This clonotype was seen a few times. The chain is built from TRBV5-8 and TRBJ2-4; D not resolved. Germline CDR1 and CDR2: SGHTS and YDEGEE. The CDR3 totals 15 residues. Trimming pared 3 bases from V and 1 base from J, leaving 11 bases between. CDR3 nucleotide sequence: TGTGCCAGCAGCTGGAGATCACTGGCCAAAAACATTCAGTACTTC. Residues: CASSWRSLAKNIQYF.

The chain couples TRBV19 to TRBJ2-1, with 12 bases matching TRBD2. Germline CDR1 is LNHDA and CDR2 is SQIVND (reference sequence). Trimming cost V 3 bases and J 1 base; bases outside gene matches: 7. The CDR3 has 18 amino acids. The CDR3 sequence is CASSMSLAGGNSYNEQFF. DNA of the CDR3: TGTGCCAGTAGTATGAGTCTAGCGGGAGGGAATTCCTACAATGAGCAGTTCTTC.